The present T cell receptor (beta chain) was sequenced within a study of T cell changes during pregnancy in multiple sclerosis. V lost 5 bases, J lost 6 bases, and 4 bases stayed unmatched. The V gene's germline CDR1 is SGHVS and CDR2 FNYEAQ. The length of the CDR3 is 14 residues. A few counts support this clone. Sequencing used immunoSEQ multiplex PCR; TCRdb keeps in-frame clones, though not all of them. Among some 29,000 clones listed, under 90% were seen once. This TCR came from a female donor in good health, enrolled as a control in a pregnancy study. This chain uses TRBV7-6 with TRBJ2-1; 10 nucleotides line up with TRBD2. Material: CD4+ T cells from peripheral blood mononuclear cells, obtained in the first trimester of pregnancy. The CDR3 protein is CASSHRLAGNEQFF. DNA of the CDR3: TGTGCCAGCAGCCACCGACTAGCGGGCAATGAGCAGTTCTTC.